This record concerns one TCR beta chain sequence. Its matching antigen is unknown. The assay was immunoSEQ multiplex PCR, and TCRdb's table has in-frame clones only and misses some. Of some 180,000 clones listed, around nine tenths are singletons. The data stem from a study of T cell responses to AZD1222 COVID-19 vaccine. Study findings and constraints: Two AZD1222 administrations were followed by greater Spike-specific TCR breadth and depth.

V lost 1 base, J lost 5 bases, and 14 bases lay in between. The germline gives CDR1 LNHDA, CDR2 SQIVND (reference sequence). The CDR3 sequence is 15 residues long. The specimen comprised peripheral blood, sampled on day 0 of AZD1222 vaccination. The chain is built from TRBV19 and TRBJ2-5; D is possibly TRBD2 (5 bases). This TCR came from an adult in good health. The DNA of the CDR3 is TGTGCCAGTAGTATAGTTGAGGGTATTGGGGAGACCCAGTACTTC. It encodes CASSIVEGIGETQYF.